This TCR beta chain was documented in a study of radiation and T cells in renal cell carcinoma. Treatment given: treatment-naive control, cytoreductive nephrectomy. Germline values: CDR1 LGHNA, CDR2 YNFKEQ. The CDR3 consists of 17 residues. The V end lost 2 bases, the J end lost 0 bases, and 14 bases lay between the germline ends. Sequencing was performed with immunoSEQ multiplex PCR; in TCRdb, only in-frame clones are kept and a portion is missing. The sample shows approximately 3,500 clones, about 70% of them seen only once. Material: tumor tissue, obtained from a patient whose treatment was nephrectomy without radiotherapy. The clonotype comes from a man aged 50 to 60 with renal cell carcinoma. This chain uses TRBV4-2 with TRBJ2-4; maybe TRBD2 (6 bases). CDR3 in DNA: TGTGCCAGCAGCCAACCTGGCGGGACTTTAGCCAAAAACATTCAGTACTTC. Translating it yields CASSQPGGTLAKNIQYF.